This passage covers 24 T cell receptor beta chains from one sample sequenced in a study of blood T cell repertoires in COVID-19. Assay used: immunoSEQ multiplex PCR; TCRdb lists only in-frame clones, some missing. The sample contains 200,000 to 250,000 clones, around 82% of which appear only once. Material: peripheral blood. The receptors derive from a human donor in a cohort sampled during active COVID-19.

This clone was observed a handful of times. The genes are TRBV18 and TRBJ2-5; D gene unclear. Germline loops: CDR1 KGHSH, CDR2 LQKENI. The ends were cut back, 3 bases at V and 0 bases at J, with 2 bases in the middle. The length of the CDR3 is 12 residues. The CDR3 bases are TGTGCCAGCTCACCCTACCAAGAGACCCAGTACTTC. Its translation: CASSPYQETQYF. Looking up the rest from reference TRBV18 and TRBJ2-5 gives the full variable domain: NAGVMQNPRHLVRRRGQEARLRCSPMKGHSHVYWYRQLPEEGLKFMVYLQKENIIDESGMPKERFSAEFPKEGPSILRIQQVVRGDSAAYFCASSPYQETQYFGPGTRLLVL.

This rearrangement joins TRBV3-1 (or the pseudogene TRBV3-2) to TRBJ1-4; D perhaps matches TRBD1 (6 bases). CDR1 and CDR2 from the germline V gene are LGHDT and YNNKEL (reference sequence). This CDR3 contains 12 residues. The ends were cut back, 5 bases at V and 8 bases at J, with 9 bases in the middle. DNA for the CDR3: TGTGCCAGCAGCTCCGGACAGGAAAAACTGTTTTTT. Translation gives CASSSGQEKLFF.

The V gene is TRBV29-1, the J gene TRBJ1-1, with unresolved D. Germline lookup yields CDR1 SQVTM and CDR2 ANQGSEA. The CDR3 extends over 11 amino acids. Trimming took 7 bases from V and 5 from J, leaving 11 bases between them. Here the CDR3 DNA reads TGCAGCGCACGAGATATAACTGAAGCTTTCTTT. Translated: CSARDITEAFF. The full variable domain, in which reference TRBV29-1 and TRBJ1-1 provide the parts outside the CDR3, is SAVISQKPSRDICQRGTSLTIQCQVDSQVTMMFWYRQQPGQSLTLIATANQGSEATYESGFVIDKFPISRPNLTFSTLTVSNMSPEDSSIYLCSARDITEAFFGQGTRLTVV.

This clone occurred a few times. The same CDR3 is also encoded by other DNA sequences in this sample. The chain has TRBV28 and TRBJ2-7; 9 nucleotides agree with TRBD1. CDR3 size: 14 residues. The germline CDR1 and CDR2 sequences are MDHEN and SYDVKM. V trimming: 1 base; J trimming: 2 bases; junction bases outside the gene matches: 0. CDR3 bases: TGTGCCAGCAGTTTATACAGGGGGCCCTACGAGCAGTACTTC. Translating gives CASSLYRGPYEQYF.

V gene TRBV27 combines with J gene TRBJ2-1, with 12 nucleotides matching TRBD2. V lost 5 bases and J lost 7; bases outside the gene matches: 6. Per the germline V gene, CDR1 is MNHEY and CDR2 is SMNVEV (reference sequence). This CDR3 contains 15 residues. The CDR3 region is CASSVLAGGGNEQFF. The CDR3 DNA follows: TGTGCCAGCAGTGTACTAGCGGGGGGAGGGAATGAGCAGTTCTTC.

The rearrangement links TRBV29-1 to TRBJ1-2; 7 nucleotides match TRBD1. Trimming cost V 6 bases and J 3 bases; bases outside gene matches: 4. Germline-derived CDR1 and CDR2 are SQVTM and ANQGSEA. This CDR3 has 12 residues. CDR3 DNA sequence: TGCAGCGTGATCAGGGGGGACTATGGCTACACCTTC. Translation gives CSVIRGDYGYTF.

CDR3 DNA sequence: TGCAGTGCTAGTCGAGACTCCCAAGAGACCCAGTACTTC. This codes for CSASRDSQETQYF. The rearrangement uses TRBV20-1 and TRBJ2-5; D is unclear. Trimming cost V 3 bases and J 1 base, with 9 bases left between them. The CDR3 runs 13 residues. The germline V gene encodes CDR1 DFQATT and CDR2 SNEGSKA (reference sequence).

This chain uses TRBV29-1 with TRBJ2-7; weak D call: TRBD2 (5 bases). The germline gives CDR1 SQVTM, CDR2 ANQGSEA. CDR3 length: 12 amino acids. V was pared by 5 bases and J by 6 bases, with 14 bases between. The CDR3 DNA reads TGCAGCGTTTTCGCCGGGGATATCGAGCAGTACTTC. Amino acid sequence: CSVFAGDIEQYF.

The CDR3 loop reads CASSPDRNRNTIYF. CDR3 bases: TGTGCCAGCTCACCCGACAGAAACAGAAACACCATATATTTT. The chain couples TRBV18 to TRBJ1-3, with D tentatively TRBD1 (5 bases). The CDR3 has 14 amino acids. Germline V gives CDR1 KGHSH, CDR2 LQKENI. Trimming stripped 3 bases from V and 5 bases from J, with 11 bases between.

This clone was counted once. J is TRBJ1-1 and V is TRBV3-1 (or the pseudogene TRBV3-2); 7 nucleotides line up with TRBD1. CDR3 size: 17 residues. With V trimmed by 0 bases and J by 3 bases, 10 bases remained unmatched. From germline, CDR1 is LGHDT and CDR2 YNNKEL (reference sequence). The CDR3 region is CASSQEDGTALDTEAFF. In DNA form, the CDR3 reads TGTGCCAGCAGCCAAGAGGACGGGACAGCTCTTGACACTGAAGCTTTCTTT.

This chain connects TRBV5-5 to TRBJ2-6, with unresolved D. Germline V gene data show CDR1 as SGHKS and CDR2 as YYEKEE (reference sequence). The CDR3 is 14 amino acids. Deletions cut 4 bases from V and 3 bases from J, with 8 bases between. The DNA of the CDR3 is TGTGCCAGCAGCCCCTACCATGGGGCCAACGTCCTGACTTTC. Encoded protein: CASSPYHGANVLTF.

The J gene is TRBJ2-7, the V gene TRBV7-2; 8 bases match TRBD2. The CDR3 has 15 amino acids. The germline gives CDR1 SGHTA, CDR2 FQGNSA. V trimming: 5 bases; J trimming: 7 bases; junction bases outside the gene matches: 13. Written as DNA, the CDR3 is TGTGCCAGCAGCCCGGGGGGGTTTAGTAAAAGAGAGCAGTACTTC. It encodes CASSPGGFSKREQYF. Full variable domain (outside the CDR3, taken from reference TRBV7-2 and TRBJ2-7): GAGVSQSPSNKVTEKGKDVELRCDPISGHTALYWYRQSLGQGLEFLIYFQGNSAPDKSGLPSDRFSAERTGGSVSTLTIQRTQQEDSAVYLCASSPGGFSKREQYFGPGTRLTVT.

The chain links TRBV19 to TRBJ2-5; TRBD2 agrees at 9 bases. After removal of 0 bases from V and 1 base from J, the junction contained 3 bases not matched to a gene. The germline CDR1 and CDR2 sequences are LNHDA and SQIVND (reference sequence). The CDR3 sequence is 16 residues long. The CDR3 bases are TGTGCCAGTAGTATAGAAGGAGCGGGGGGCCAAGAGACCCAGTACTTC. Its protein is CASSIEGAGGQETQYF.

The chain combines TRBV2 with TRBJ2-3; TRBD1 matches 7 bases. Per the germline V gene, CDR1 is SNHLY and CDR2 is FYNNEI. There are 15 residues in the CDR3. Germline trimming cut 8 bases from V and 1 base from J; bases unmatched to any gene: 9. CDR3 DNA sequence: TGTGCCAGCGTAGGACAGGCGAGTGGCACAGATACGCAGTATTTT. It is translated as CASVGQASGTDTQYF.

This chain uses TRBV7-2 with TRBJ1-5; the D is unclear. The CDR3 is 12 residues long. Trimming took 2 bases from V and 7 from J, leaving 6 bases between them. Per germline, CDR1 SGHTA and CDR2 FQGNSA. The CDR3 sequence: CASSLREQPQHF. DNA for the CDR3: TGTGCCAGCAGCTTACGAGAGCAGCCCCAGCATTTT.

The chain uses TRBV3-1 (or the pseudogene TRBV3-2) and TRBJ1-1; D unclear. Trimming removed 2 bases from V and 0 bases from J, with 16 bases in between. The CDR3 spans 17 residues. In germline, CDR1 is LGHDT, CDR2 YNNKEL (reference sequence). CDR3 amino acids: CASSQLAGRTMNTEAFF. The CDR3 region has the DNA TGTGCCAGCAGCCAACTGGCGGGGAGGACGATGAACACTGAAGCTTTCTTT.

The CDR3 sequence: CASSGTGTGNTIYF. The CDR3 bases are TGCGCCAGCAGCGGGACAGGGACAGGAAACACCATATATTTT. V usage is TRBV5-1 and J usage is TRBJ1-3; 9 nucleotides agree with TRBD1. The CDR3 covers 14 residues. Germline CDR1 SGHRS, CDR2 YFSETQ. Trimming removed 4 bases from V and 4 bases from J; junction bases left unmatched: 3.

This clone occurred a few times. The J gene is TRBJ1-6, the V gene TRBV25-1, with 8 bases fitting TRBD1. Germline CDR1 reads MGHDK; CDR2 reads SYGVNS. Germline trimming cut 3 bases from V and 6 bases from J; bases unmatched to any gene: 1. The CDR3 has 14 residues. CDR3 DNA: TGTGCCAGCAGTGATACAGGGGGTAATTCACCCCTCCACTTT. Amino acid sequence: CASSDTGGNSPLHF.

This clone has only a few counts. The chain is built from TRBV7-9 and TRBJ1-1, with a possible D match to TRBD1 (6 bases). CDR1 SEHNR and CDR2 FQNEAQ come from the germline V gene (reference sequence). The CDR3 consists of 17 residues. The ends were cut back, 0 bases at V and 2 bases at J, with 16 bases in the middle. The chain's CDR3 is CASSLAGKDRVNTEAFF. The DNA of the CDR3 is TGTGCCAGCAGCTTAGCAGGAAAGGACAGAGTTAACACTGAAGCTTTCTTT.

The rearrangement uses TRBV6-5 and TRBJ1-4; TRBD1 agrees at 7 bases. The CDR3 extends over 14 amino acids. Germline V CDR1 and CDR2: MNHEY, SVGAGI. V lost 6 bases and J lost 4; bases outside the gene matches: 5. CDR3 region: CASRRDSINEKLFF. DNA of the CDR3: TGTGCCAGCAGACGGGACAGTATTAATGAAAAACTGTTTTTT.

The chain joins TRBV9 to TRBJ2-3; 7 bases match TRBD2. The CDR3 has 15 amino acids. The V gene's germline CDR1 is SGDLS and CDR2 YYNGEE. V dropped 0 bases and J dropped 1; count of bases not matched to a gene: 2. The CDR3 is CASSVASGGTDTQYF. The CDR3 DNA reads TGTGCCAGCAGCGTAGCCAGCGGGGGCACAGATACGCAGTATTTT. Combining the CDR3 with reference TRBV9 and TRBJ2-3 gives the whole variable domain DSGVTQTPKHLITATGQRVTLRCSPRSGDLSVYWYQQSLDQGLQFLIQYYNGEERAKGNILERFSAQQFPDLHSELNLSSLELGDSALYFCASSVASGGTDTQYFGPGTRLTVL.

The rearrangement links TRBV5-1 to TRBJ1-1, with a possible D match to TRBD1 (5 bases). The germline CDR1 and CDR2 sequences are SGHRS and YFSETQ. Deletions cut 4 bases from V and 4 bases from J, with 20 bases between. The CDR3 totals 16 residues. The CDR3 nucleotides are TGCGCCAGCAGCCCCTCCCCAGGGTATGCTGGCACTGAAGCTTTCTTT. Translating it yields CASSPSPGYAGTEAFF.

J is TRBJ2-7 and V is TRBV28; the D is unclear. CDR1 and CDR2 (germline): MDHEN, SYDVKM. Trimming cost V 8 bases and J 0 bases, with 5 bases left between them. This CDR3 comprises 11 residues. The CDR3 region has the DNA TGTGCCAGCGGCGGCTCCTACGAGCAGTACTTC. This translates into CASGGSYEQYF.

The rearrangement uses TRBV7-9 and TRBJ2-7, with TRBD2 identical over 10 bases. V trimming: 5 bases; J trimming: 4 bases; junction bases outside the gene matches: 8. This CDR3 is built from 15 residues. Per the germline V gene, CDR1 is SEHNR and CDR2 is FQNEAQ (reference sequence). The CDR3 sequence is CASSHKGAGGYEQYF. DNA for the CDR3: TGTGCCAGCAGCCATAAGGGAGCGGGAGGGTACGAGCAGTACTTC.